The 17 T cell receptor beta chains listed next were all sequenced from one sample in a study of OX40 agonist ivuxolimab in advanced cancers. TCRdb's copy holds only in-frame clones and misses some; the assay was immunoSEQ multiplex PCR. The data contain 100,000 or so clones, about nine tenths of them singletons. The sequencing used CD4+ or CD8+ T cells sorted from blood, collected in a trial of the OX40 agonist ivuxolimab. These receptors came from an adult with an advanced solid tumor such as melanoma, head and neck, liver or kidney cancer.

The chain couples TRBV9 to TRBJ2-7; perhaps TRBD1 as D (7 bases). The CDR3 extends over 14 amino acids. CDR1 is SGDLS and CDR2 is YYNGEE in the germline V gene. The V gene lost 6 bases and the J gene lost 3 bases, with 16 bases spanning the gap. The CDR3: CASNRGTENYEQYF. CDR3 DNA: TGTGCCAGCAACCGCGGGACAGAGAACTACGAGCAGTACTTC. The complete variable domain, with remaining parts taken from reference TRBV9 and TRBJ2-7, reads DSGVTQTPKHLITATGQRVTLRCSPRSGDLSVYWYQQSLDQGLQFLIQYYNGEERAKGNILERFSAQQFPDLHSELNLSSLELGDSALYFCASNRGTENYEQYFGPGTRLTVT.

The V gene is TRBV5-1, the J gene TRBJ1-2; D call uncertain. The V end was cut by 4 bases, the J end by 2 bases, with 6 bases between. Germline assignment: CDR1 SGHRS and CDR2 YFSETQ. This CDR3 comprises 12 residues. Here the CDR3 reads CASSRGNYGYTF. The CDR3 DNA reads as TGCGCCAGCAGCCGAGGGAACTATGGCTACACCTTC.

The chain combines TRBV27 with TRBJ1-2; a possible D gene is TRBD1 (6 bases). The CDR3 covers 12 residues. V lost 8 bases and J 8 bases, leaving 15 bases between the germline ends. The germline V gene has CDR1 MNHEY and CDR2 SMNVEV (reference sequence). For the CDR3, the DNA is TGTGCCAGCGCGGGGGGCACGGGGGGCTACACCTTC. Its translation is CASAGGTGGYTF.

This clone occurred once. This chain uses TRBV4-1 with TRBJ2-4; D might be TRBD1 (5 bases). Germline V gives CDR1 MGHRA, CDR2 YSYEKL. Trimming took 0 bases from V and 2 from J, leaving 8 bases between them. The CDR3 totals 15 residues. In DNA, the CDR3 is TGCGCCAGCAGCCAAGAGCAGGGAACCAAAAACATTCAGTACTTC. This encodes CASSQEQGTKNIQYF.

The chain carries TRBV12-5 and TRBJ2-3; 13 bases agree with TRBD2. Germline-derived CDR1 and CDR2 are LGHNT and FRNRAP. After removal of 6 bases from V and 0 bases from J, the junction contained 9 bases not matched to a gene. The CDR3 consists of 18 residues. The DNA for the CDR3 is TGTGCTAGTGGCCCGGGACTAGCGGGACCACATAGCACAGATACGCAGTATTTT. It is translated as CASGPGLAGPHSTDTQYF.

This clone was detected only a few times. The chain uses TRBV14 and TRBJ1-1; D gene unclear. Deletions cut 5 bases from V and 7 bases from J, with 17 bases between. There are 14 residues in the CDR3. The germline CDR1 and CDR2 sequences are SGHDN and FVKESK. The CDR3: CASSARTVSDEAFF. For the CDR3, the DNA is TGTGCCAGCAGCGCTCGTACGGTTAGCGATGAAGCTTTCTTT.

This chain's CDR3 is CAWIRVGGYTF. The CDR3 coding sequence is TGTGCCTGGATAAGGGTAGGCGGCTACACCTTC. This chain uses TRBV30 with TRBJ1-2, with D unclear. Per the germline V gene, CDR1 is GTSNPN and CDR2 is SVGIG (reference sequence). Trimming cost V 4 bases and J 8 bases, with 11 bases left between them. The length of the CDR3 is 11 residues. Complete variable domain (other parts from reference TRBV30 and TRBJ1-2): SQTIHQWPATLVQPVGSPLSLECTVEGTSNPNLYWYRQAAGRGLQLLFYSVGIGQISSEVPQNLSASRPQDRQFILSSKKLLLSDSGFYLCAWIRVGGYTFGSGTRLTVV.

This sequence joins TRBV7-2 and TRBJ2-5; TRBD1 might be the D (5 bases). V shed 5 bases and J shed 3 bases, with 16 bases lying between them. CDR3 length: 15 residues. Germline V lookup: CDR1 SGHTA, CDR2 FQGNSA. CDR3 sequence reads: CASSMARQREETQYF. CDR3 sequence (DNA): TGTGCCAGCAGCATGGCCCGACAGAGAGAAGAGACCCAGTACTTC.

This chain uses TRBV11-3 with TRBJ2-7; no firm D call. Trimming pared 5 bases from V and 2 bases from J, leaving 10 bases between. Germline V gives CDR1 SGHNT, CDR2 YENEEA. The CDR3 length is 13 residues. CDR3 protein: CASSLGWTYEQYF. CDR3 nucleotides: TGTGCCAGCAGCCTAGGGTGGACCTACGAGCAGTACTTC.

The chain carries TRBV13 and TRBJ2-1; TRBD2 matches at 10 bases. V lost 5 bases, J lost 6 bases, and 4 bases stayed unmatched. Germline lookup yields CDR1 PRHDT and CDR2 FYEKMQ (reference sequence). The CDR3 loop spans 14 amino acids. The CDR3 DNA reads TGTGCCAGCAGCCTGGGACTAGCGAGCAATGAGCAGTTCTTC. Its protein is CASSLGLASNEQFF.

The chain uses TRBV6-1 and TRBJ2-7; 8 nucleotides align to TRBD1. Germline trimming cut 6 bases from V and 9 bases from J; bases unmatched to any gene: 13. This CDR3 is 14 amino acids long. The V gene's germline CDR1 is MNHNS and CDR2 SASEGT. CDR3 DNA sequence: TGTGCCAGCAGGGACGGGACAGGTTTGTCTGTGCAGTACTTC. Amino acid sequence: CASRDGTGLSVQYF.

This clone was seen only a few times. The V gene is TRBV5-6, the J gene TRBJ1-5, with 9 bases fitting TRBD1. This CDR3 region has 17 residues. The V and J ends lost 4 bases and 0 bases, in that order; junction bases with no gene match: 8. Per the germline V gene, CDR1 is SGHDT and CDR2 is YYEEEE. CDR3 bases: TGTGCCAGCAGCACCCGGGACAGGGTGTATAGCAATCAGCCCCAGCATTTT. This encodes CASSTRDRVYSNQPQHF.

The rearrangement joins TRBV5-1 to TRBJ2-6, with 9 bases aligning to TRBD1. Germline V gene data show CDR1 as SGHRS and CDR2 as YFSETQ. This CDR3 region has 17 residues. After removal of 4 bases from V and 0 bases from J, the junction contained 5 bases not matched to a gene. The CDR3 loop is CASSPADRGSGANVLTF. The CDR3 DNA is TGCGCCAGCAGCCCCGCGGACAGGGGCTCTGGGGCCAACGTCCTGACTTTC.

This sequence joins TRBV4-1 and TRBJ2-5; TRBD2 aligns across 9 bases. Unmatched junction bases numbered 7, after V lost 0 bases and J lost 2 bases. The CDR3 extends over 17 amino acids. Germline loops: CDR1 MGHRA, CDR2 YSYEKL. The CDR3 loop reads CASSQDKAGGQQETQYF. The CDR3 DNA reads TGCGCCAGCAGCCAAGATAAAGCGGGGGGACAACAAGAGACCCAGTACTTC.

This chain uses TRBV18 with TRBJ2-3; tentative D call: TRBD2 (6 bases). The CDR3 has 15 residues. Germline CDR1 is KGHSH and CDR2 is LQKENI. V lost 4 bases, J lost 2 bases, and 13 bases lay in between. This chain's CDR3 is CASSQLGGLTDTQYF. The CDR3 nucleotides read TGTGCCAGCTCACAGTTGGGGGGACTCACAGATACGCAGTATTTT.

The rearrangement links TRBV10-3 to TRBJ1-6; tentatively, D is TRBD1 (5 bases). Trimming cost V 9 bases and J 9 bases, with 18 bases left between them. In germline, CDR1 is ENHRY, CDR2 SYGVKD. The CDR3 is 14 residues long. The CDR3 nucleotides are TGTGCCATAGGCCCCGGACGGACAACTTCACCCCTCCACTTT. It encodes CAIGPGRTTSPLHF.

This clone occurred a few times. V and J are TRBV5-6 and TRBJ1-6; D is uncertain. Looked up from germline, CDR1 is SGHDT and CDR2 is YYEEEE. The CDR3 is 15 amino acids. V was trimmed by 0 bases and J by 6 bases, leaving 10 bases between them. CDR3 DNA sequence: TGTGCCAGCAGCTTGGTTGGAGAGGGTAATTCACCCCTCCACTTT. Protein sequence: CASSLVGEGNSPLHF.